The present T cell receptor beta chain was sequenced within a study of CD8 T cells in ankylosing spondylitis (dated by TCRdb to 2016 to 2017). Regarding the study in general: The study profiled T cell receptor beta repertoires in healthy donors and ankylosing spondylitis patients to find disease-linked TCR variants. The full study cohort was made up of roughly 25 ankylosing spondylitis patients and 108 healthy donors. Peripheral blood was sampled, and synovial fluid was additionally collected from ankylosing spondylitis patients.

The instrument was an Illumina HiSeq 2500. Quantitative 5'-RACE with molecular barcodes was the method used to prepare the TCR beta libraries. As for the original processing: A new computational method, built on a probabilistic model of VDJ rearrangement, was used to identify disease-linked TCR variants. TCRdb reprocessed the public reads (quality trimming at Q25 with fastp, clone calling with MiXCR) and kept in-frame beta chains. Merged by CDR3 protein, the rows form single entries marked with the most common genes and DNA. TCRdb's processing, not the authors' own work, is the source of the V and J calls. This sample lists around 220,000 distinct CDR3 sequences; 15% to 20% were detected once. 40% to 50% of the sample rests with the top ten. As regards this clonotype: The clone's antigen remains unknown. No base-level quality is on record; no much larger clone is a single base apart.

The CDR3, cysteine through phenylalanine, is 16 amino acids long. Only the CDR3 portion is preserved as DNA: 48 bases, with reading frame beginning at the first base. After removal of 0 bases from V and 4 bases from J, the junction retains 8 bases not matched to a gene. The germline V gene sets CDR1 to MNHEY and CDR2 to SVGAGI. The paper's findings and limits, for the study overall: Some motif variants were previously reported in synovial fluid and blood of reactive arthritis patients, suggesting common disease-initiation mechanisms. Significant enrichment of the disease-linked clones was reported in matched synovial fluid samples from ankylosing spondylitis patients. A CD8+ phenotype was shown by the disease-linked clones, which were found at relatively low frequencies in peripheral blood. A TCR beta motif made up of several highly homologous amino acid variants appeared to be characteristic of blood from ankylosing spondylitis patients.

The V and J segments used are TRBV6-5 and TRBJ1-2, and 7 junctional nucleotides match TRBD1. The sequence was collected from a male donor with ankylosing spondylitis. The sample comprised blood, either unsorted or a sorted T cell fraction (not recorded which). The nucleotides are TGTGCCAGCAGTTACTCTCTGCGCGGGACAGCCTATGGCTACACCTTC. Its translation reads: CASSYSLRGTAYGYTF.